This TCR beta chain was observed in a study of shared clonotypes between healthy human individuals (TCRdb year 2020). In the study overall: The cohort comprised a couple of women and three men aged 18 to 49 years. For each donor, CD4 naive and CD4 memory were each run on three plates, CD8 naive on two plates, and CD8 memory on one plate. Blood TCR repertoires of a handful of healthy adults were deeply sequenced to estimate repertoire size and the extent of clonotype sharing between individuals. Libraries were prepared and TCR repertoires were sequenced by different laboratories using diverse techniques, in order to increase sequencing depth and limit assay-specific biases. Per donor, leukapheresis produced somewhere between about 0.85 and 9.5 billion PBMCs.

Points the paper makes about the study in general: Incomplete sequencing was indicated by rarefaction of sorted-subset datasets, despite the large sequencing depth. Because the study included only a small number of donors, the genetic and exposure-history diversity represented was limited. Based on pairwise subsampling, the degree of clonotype sharing among donors was expected to be affected by sequencing depth. Only blood was sampled, and tissue TCR repertoires likely differ from those in blood. Clonotypes shared by all four sorted-subset donors showed higher generation probabilities than non-shared clonotypes. Sharing across a handful of donors was observed for about 5% of naive CD4, under 4% of naive CD8, about 2.5% of memory CD4, and about 0.38% of memory CD8 clonotypes. Larger estimated clonotype richness was generally found for naive subsets than for memory subsets.

Using the deep immunoSEQ assay, multiplex PCR amplified TCR CDR3 regions from genomic DNA. Extracted genomic DNA from each cell subset was spread evenly across all wells of several immunoSEQ 96-well plates, with each plate serving as a replicate. For sorted subsets, 150 to 250 ng of genomic DNA, equivalent to 30,000 or so T cell genomes, went into each replicate PCR. Purified libraries were measured with a Qubit 3.0 fluorometer, size-checked on a Bioanalyzer 2100, and measured again with the KAPA Library Quantification kit. Every immunoSEQ 96-well plate was sequenced on a separate single-read 150-cycle Illumina NextSeq 550 flow cell. In the authors' own workflow: The immunoSEQ output contained only junctional sequences without quality scores, so filtering could not match that applied to full-length reads. To assign V/J genes and CDR3, sequences were annotated using PyIR, a Python wrapper for IgBLAST v1.9, with IMGT germline references. Any read was removed if the V/J assignment was weak (E-value above 1e-6), the CDR3 was missing, or the read contained stop codons, out-of-frame junctions, or ambiguous translated residues. V3J clonotypes were defined as sequences sharing the same inferred V gene, J gene, and CDR3 amino acid sequence. The percentage overlap between two repertoires was calculated by dividing the number of shared unique clonotypes by the size of the smaller repertoire. RTK rarefaction, the Chao1 estimator, and Recon v2.1 estimates of unobserved clonotypes were used to assess repertoire richness. OLGA was used to compute generation probabilities for all TCRbeta clonotypes that the gDNA method yielded from a few donors. Sourced from immuneACCESS, this table was stored by TCRdb with only in-frame sequences that have V and J called. A share of the clones is absent; for the studies checked, an unresolved V gene accounts for under half, and the remainder has no known explanation. V and J calls and clone size are given by that table; D and trimming were obtained from the DNA. Present in this sample are some 1,900,000 clones, 85% to 95% of which were seen just once. The top ten clones comprise around 1.2% of the sample.

CD8 naive samples consisted of CD45RO-negative cells that were positively selected for CCR7, yielding a CD45RA+CCR7+ population without TemRA cells. Donors were healthy HIV-negative adults with no recently reported acute infections or vaccinations. Only Caucasian adults living in Nashville, Tennessee, USA were represented among the donors. Blood was collected by leukapheresis, and PBMCs were isolated by Ficoll-Histopaque density gradient centrifugation and then cryopreserved in liquid nitrogen vapor phase. Analytical flow cytometry was used to check the purity and quantity of each magnetically sorted T cell population. Genomic DNA was isolated from every sorted fraction and measured by UV absorbance on a Nanodrop 2000c. Of note for this clone: The specificity of this receptor is unknown. Base-call qualities are not available, and no considerably larger clone is one nucleotide away.

Spanning cysteine to phenylalanine, the CDR3 consists of 14 amino acids. This entry keeps only the CDR3 DNA: 42 bases, framed from base 1. CDR1 and CDR2 (MNHEY, SMNVEV) derive from the germline V gene (reference sequence). Ends trimmed: V by 6 bases, J by 8 bases; bases unmatched to a gene: 4. The clonotype was recovered from a man aged 18-30 years in good health. The chain couples TRBV27 to TRBJ2-1; 13 junctional bases match TRBD2. Sequencing was carried out using naive CD8+ T cells sorted from blood. The cell subset or site label of this sample denotes: CD45RA+CCR7+. The nucleotide sequence is TGTGCCAGCAGCGGACTAGCGGGAGTCGATGAGCAGTTCTTC. It specifies CASSGLAGVDEQFF.